What follows is one T cell receptor beta chain and its context. What it binds is unknown. Only in-frame clones appear in the TCRdb table, and some are missing; sequencing was by immunoSEQ multiplex PCR. The sample yields 1 million to 1.2 million clones, 77% seen once. The data derive from a study of shared clonotypes between healthy human individuals. Looked up from germline, CDR1 is MGHRA and CDR2 is YSYEKL. The V and J ends lost 1 base and 9 bases respectively, with 18 bases between them. This CDR3 has 15 amino acids. Overall study results and limits: A few donors showed sharing of 4.5% to 5% of naive CD4 clonotypes.

The sequence was collected from a man between 18 and 29 years old in good health. Some clones in this sample may be carry-over from other donors' samples. The source material was memory CD4+ T cells from PBMCs. Indicated subset: CD45RA-negative fraction. The chain combines TRBV4-1 with TRBJ1-2, with TRBD1 as a possible D gene (6 bases). The CDR3 spells CASSQGPGTFYSYTF. The DNA of the CDR3 is TGCGCCAGCAGCCAAGGCCCCGGGACATTTTACAGCTACACCTTC.